Presented here are 18 T cell receptor beta chains from one specimen sequenced in a study of a mutant IDH1 vaccine in newly diagnosed glioma. Clones were sequenced by immunoSEQ multiplex PCR, and TCRdb holds only the in-frame ones, with some missing. The sample has under 40,000 clones, around 80% seen once; the top ten hold approximately 10%. Time point reported: week 35, safety follow-up. Vaccine doses each comprised 300 ug of mutant IDH1 20-mer peptide, with topical imiquimod. These receptors have no identified antigens. Sample: PBMCs, taken from a glioma patient whose treatment included an IDH1 peptide vaccine. These receptors came from a middle-aged woman with glioma.

The rearrangement links TRBV10-1 to TRBJ1-2; TRBD1 might be the D (5 bases). The germline gives CDR1 WNHNN, CDR2 SYGVQD (reference sequence). Trimming left V 5 bases short and J 0 bases short, with 7 bases between. This CDR3 has 13 amino acids. CDR3 residues: CASSRGTNYGYTF. The CDR3 bases are TGCGCCAGCAGTCGGGGGACTAACTATGGCTACACCTTC.

The V and J genes are TRBV5-1 and TRBJ2-2; TRBD2 might be the D (6 bases). CDR3 length equals 16 residues. Germline-derived CDR1 and CDR2 are SGHRS and YFSETQ. Between the trimmed V and J ends, which lost 0 bases and 4 bases, there was a span of 13 bases. The CDR3 DNA reads TGCGCCAGCAGCTTGGATGGGGGGAGGCGCACCGGGGAGCTGTTTTTT. Residues: CASSLDGGRRTGELFF.

This chain links TRBV6-5 with TRBJ2-7; TRBD2 might be the D (6 bases). V was cut by 6 bases and J by 3 bases, with 15 bases left in between. The CDR3 covers 14 residues. Per germline, CDR1 MNHEY and CDR2 SVGAGI. CDR3 in amino acids: CASSPRGLGYEQYF. In DNA, the CDR3 is TGTGCCAGCAGCCCACGGGGACTCGGCTACGAGCAGTACTTC.

The chain recombines TRBV4-3 with TRBJ1-1, with 7 bases aligning to TRBD1. The CDR3 covers 18 residues. Germline CDR1 and CDR2: LGHNA and YSLEER. The V gene end was trimmed by 0 bases and the J gene end by 4 bases; junction bases not matched to a gene: 14. DNA for the CDR3: TGCGCCAGCAGCCAAGATCGGTTAGGGGGCGGAGGAAGCACTGAAGCTTTCTTT. This translates into CASSQDRLGGGGSTEAFF.

The chain has TRBV6-5 and TRBJ1-1; 7 bases fit TRBD1. Germline CDR1 and CDR2: MNHEY and SVGAGI. V shed 2 bases and J 5 bases; nucleotides not matched to a gene: 2. The CDR3 runs 13 residues. CDR3 nucleotide sequence: TGTGCCAGCAGTTACCTGACAGGGACTGAAGCTTTCTTT. This codes for CASSYLTGTEAFF.

This chain links TRBV2 with TRBJ1-4, with D possibly TRBD1 on 5 matching bases. Trimming removed 3 bases from V and 6 bases from J, with 11 bases in between. CDR1 and CDR2 from the germline V gene are SNHLY and FYNNEI. The length of the CDR3 is 14 residues. The DNA for the CDR3 is TGTGCCAGCAGTGATCCCAGGGCTTATGAAAAACTGTTTTTT. Its translation is CASSDPRAYEKLFF.

The table lists this clone with a few counts. Other DNA sequences within the sample encode an identical CDR3. V is TRBV19 and J is TRBJ1-2, with 9 bases aligning to TRBD1. The CDR3 contains 13 residues. Looked up from germline, CDR1 is LNHDA and CDR2 is SQIVND (reference sequence). J was trimmed by 6 bases and V by 5 bases; bases with no gene match: 4. The DNA for the CDR3 is TGTGCCAGTAGTCGGGGACAGGGTAATGGCTACACCTTC. Its translation: CASSRGQGNGYTF.

The chain couples TRBV6-6 to TRBJ2-1; TRBD2 matches 10 bases. Germline CDR1 MNHNY, CDR2 SVGAGI (reference sequence). The CDR3 has 15 amino acids. Trimming at V came to 6 bases and at J to 4 bases, leaving 6 bases not matched to a gene. This CDR3 reads CASRELAGLYNEQFF. The DNA of the CDR3 is TGTGCCAGCAGAGAACTAGCGGGGCTTTACAATGAGCAGTTCTTC.

The rearrangement joins TRBV7-9 to TRBJ2-2; D is perhaps TRBD1 or TRBD2 (5 bases each). The germline gives CDR1 SEHNR, CDR2 FQNEAQ (reference sequence). Trimming removed 5 bases from V and 0 bases from J, with 13 bases in between. This CDR3 has 16 residues. CDR3 region: CASSGHLRANTGELFF. The CDR3 nucleotides are TGTGCCAGCAGCGGACATCTGCGGGCGAACACCGGGGAGCTGTTTTTT.

The V gene is TRBV7-8, the J gene TRBJ1-6; D gene unclear. Germline loops: CDR1 SGHVS, CDR2 FQNEAQ. Trimming left V 5 bases short and J 7 bases short, with 18 bases between. This CDR3 contains 16 residues. The CDR3 DNA follows: TGTGCCAGCAGCCACCACCGTGGCACCGACAATTCACCCCTCCACTTT. Amino acid sequence: CASSHHRGTDNSPLHF.

This chain connects TRBV5-4 to TRBJ2-5; 8 bases are shared with TRBD2. In germline, CDR1 is SGHNT, CDR2 YYREEE (reference sequence). The CDR3 is 16 residues long. The V and J ends lost 2 bases and 1 base, in that order; junction bases with no gene match: 7. CDR3 DNA sequence: TGTGCCAGCAGCTTCGGAGCGGGGGACCCCCAAGAGACCCAGTACTTC. Amino acid sequence: CASSFGAGDPQETQYF. Together with reference TRBV5-4 and TRBJ2-5, the CDR3 gives the full variable domain: ETGVTQSPTHLIKTRGQQVTLRCSSQSGHNTVSWYQQALGQGPQFIFQYYREEENGRGNFPPRFSGLQFPNYSSELNVNALELDDSALYLCASSFGAGDPQETQYFGPGTRLLVL.

The CDR3 nucleotides are TGCGCCAGCAGCCAAGAGGATTTTGACAGGGCCGAAACTTCGTACGAGCAGTACTTC. This codes for CASSQEDFDRAETSYEQYF. The chain couples TRBV4-1 to TRBJ2-7, with TRBD1 identical over 7 bases. V was clipped by 0 bases and J by 4 bases; unmatched bases: 18. The CDR3 covers 19 residues. Germline CDR1 and CDR2: MGHRA and YSYEKL.

Details on this clone: A read error may produce the germline difference seen at one junction end. J is TRBJ2-1 and V is TRBV4-1; TRBD2 matches 10 bases. The CDR3 runs to 15 residues. Germline CDR1 reads MGHRA; CDR2 reads YSYEKL. This CDR3 is CASTQLAGSGNEQFF. The CDR3 nucleotides are TGCGCCAGCACCCAACTAGCGGGGAGTGGGAATGAGCAGTTCTTC.

The chain couples TRBV5-1 to TRBJ1-4, with a tentative D call TRBD1 (6 bases). V lost 1 base and J lost 8, with 18 bases in between. This CDR3 contains 16 residues. The germline V gene has CDR1 SGHRS and CDR2 YFSETQ. CDR3: CASSLLGPGAKEKLFF. DNA of the CDR3: TGCGCCAGCAGCTTGTTAGGGCCGGGGGCAAAGGAAAAACTGTTTTTT.

This clone was observed once. The gene calls are TRBV19 and TRBJ2-7, with D unclear. The CDR3 sequence is 15 residues long. Germline CDR1 LNHDA, CDR2 SQIVND (reference sequence). Trimming removed 2 bases from V and 2 bases from J, with 13 bases in between. CDR3 sequence (DNA): TGTGCCAGTAGTATACAAGTGCATGACCCCTACGAGCAGTACTTC. Its protein product is CASSIQVHDPYEQYF.

CDR3 DNA sequence: TGCGCCAGCAGCCCGCCTGGGGAGTCTAGCACAGATACGCAGTATTTT. This encodes CASSPPGESSTDTQYF. This sequence joins TRBV5-1 and TRBJ2-3; D may be TRBD2 (5 bases). Germline-derived CDR1 and CDR2 are SGHRS and YFSETQ. The CDR3 spans 16 residues. V lost 4 bases and J 0 bases, leaving 15 bases between the germline ends.

The CDR3 here is CASSPSREAYEQYF. DNA of the CDR3: TGTGCCAGCTCACCGAGCAGGGAGGCCTACGAGCAGTACTTC. This chain joins TRBV18 and TRBJ2-7, with D perhaps TRBD2 (6 bases). The V end was cut by 3 bases, the J end by 2 bases, with 11 bases between. The CDR3 has 14 residues. CDR1 KGHSH and CDR2 LQKENI come from the germline V gene.

In its sample, this clone was seen once. The rearrangement joins TRBV6-6 to TRBJ1-5, with D hard to call. The length of the CDR3 is 13 residues. The germline V gene has CDR1 MNHNY and CDR2 SVGAGI (reference sequence). The V and J ends lost 2 bases and 4 bases respectively, with 6 bases between them. DNA of the CDR3: TGTGCCAGCAGTTACCACGATAATCAGCCCCAGCATTTT. Translating it yields CASSYHDNQPQHF.